This T cell receptor beta chain was documented in a study of early T cells in non-severe SARS-CoV-2 infection. Study in general: Whole-blood bulk RNA, unsorted, was sequenced, and chains were unpaired.

Study-level findings and limits: Sequences matched to VDJdb favored anti-spike CD8 responses, while private and CD4 specificities were missed.

The CDR3 is made up of 15 amino acids. The V and J ends lost 4 bases and 0 bases, in that order; junction bases with no gene match: 5. The germline V gene has CDR1 SGHNT and CDR2 YYREEE (reference sequence). This clonotype was observed a handful of times. Its antigen is as yet unknown. Researchers attached unique molecular identifiers to individual cDNA molecules. TCRdb re-called the 5' RACE reads through MiXCR, storing one row per CDR3 protein. Of 90,000 to 120,000 distinct CDR3 sequences detected, around 10% appear once; the ten largest clones hold roughly 7.1%. This sequence originates from an adult who was a healthcare worker with PCR-confirmed SARS-CoV-2 infection or an uninfected control (not recorded which). The source material was whole blood. This chain uses TRBV5-4 with TRBJ2-5; 8 positions match TRBD2. The CDR3 bases are TGTGCCAGCAGCCAAAGCGGGAGTAACCAAGAGACCCAGTACTTC. Translation gives CASSQSGSNQETQYF.